One sample yielded the 7 T cell receptor beta chains listed below, sequenced in a study of blood T cell repertoires in COVID-19. Data came from immunoSEQ multiplex PCR; TCRdb stores just in-frame clones and leaves some out. The sample has fewer than 500,000 clones; around nine tenths are singletons. Sequenced input: peripheral blood. These receptors all come from a woman aged 25 to 39 with acute or convalescent COVID-19.

This chain joins TRBV5-1 and TRBJ2-7; possibly TRBD1 for D (6 bases). The V gene lost 0 bases and the J gene lost 0 bases, with 19 bases spanning the gap. Germline V gene data show CDR1 as SGHRS and CDR2 as YFSETQ. The CDR3 has 18 amino acids. CDR3 bases: TGCGCCAGCAGCTTGGACCTTGACAGGACCCCTTACTCCTACGAGCAGTACTTC. This translates into CASSLDLDRTPYSYEQYF.

DNA for the CDR3: TGCGCCAGCAGCAGAACAGGGGTCGGCAAAACAGATACGCAGTATTTT. Translated: CASSRTGVGKTDTQYF. The chain uses TRBV5-1 and TRBJ2-3; 7 bases map to TRBD1. The CDR3 has 16 amino acids. Germline CDR1 and CDR2: SGHRS and YFSETQ. J was trimmed by 3 bases and V by 4 bases; bases with no gene match: 11.

The chain recombines TRBV23-1 with TRBJ2-4; D unresolved. TRBV23-1 is filed as an ORF, its function uncertain. The CDR3 length is 11 residues. Trimming cost V 0 bases and J 9 bases, with 3 bases left between them. The CDR3 DNA is TGCGCCAGCAGTCAATCCGGCATTCAGTACTTC. It specifies CASSQSGIQYF.

The CDR3 nucleotides are TGCGCCAGCAGCTTGGACAGGGTTAATGACTATGGCTACACCTTC. As protein: CASSLDRVNDYGYTF. The chain links TRBV5-1 to TRBJ1-2, with D tentatively TRBD1 (6 bases). V lost 0 bases and J lost 3, with 12 bases in between. Germline CDR1 SGHRS, CDR2 YFSETQ. The CDR3 extends over 15 amino acids.

This chain links TRBV4-1 with TRBJ1-6; TRBD1 matches 9 bases. V lost 4 bases to trimming and J lost 9 bases; unmatched junction nucleotides: 4. Looked up from germline, CDR1 is MGHRA and CDR2 is YSYEKL. The CDR3 length is 14 residues. CDR3 DNA: TGCGCCAGCAGCCCGGGACAGGGCGCTTCACCCCTCCACTTT. It specifies CASSPGQGASPLHF.

The chain employs TRBV27 and TRBJ2-4; 7 nucleotides match TRBD1. From germline, CDR1 is MNHEY and CDR2 SMNVEV (reference sequence). CDR3 size: 18 residues. V lost 0 bases to trimming and J lost 0 bases; unmatched junction nucleotides: 8. The CDR3 sequence: CASSLSMGQILAKNIQYF. The CDR3 coding sequence is TGTGCCAGCAGTTTATCGATGGGACAGATCTTAGCCAAAAACATTCAGTACTTC.

The gene calls are TRBV7-6 and TRBJ2-2; 14 nucleotides line up with TRBD2. Per the germline V gene, CDR1 is SGHVS and CDR2 is FNYEAQ. V lost 5 bases and J lost 3; bases outside the gene matches: 5. This CDR3 spans 17 amino acids. In nucleotides, the CDR3 is TGTGCCAGCAGCCCGACTAGCGGGGGGGCTTACACCGGGGAGCTGTTTTTT. This gives the protein CASSPTSGGAYTGELFF.